This TCR beta chain was recovered during a study of OX40 agonist ivuxolimab in advanced cancers. Sequencing used immunoSEQ multiplex PCR; TCRdb keeps in-frame clones, though not all of them. The sample contains tens of thousands of clones, around 85% of which appear only once. This CDR3 is 14 amino acids long. CDR1 SGHRS and CDR2 YFSETQ come from the germline V gene. The V and J ends lost 3 bases and 4 bases respectively, with 11 bases between them. This clone was seen just once. Sample: CD4+ or CD8+ T cells sorted from blood, taken in a trial of the OX40 agonist ivuxolimab. The clonotype comes from an adult with an advanced solid tumor such as melanoma, head and neck, liver or kidney cancer. V and J are TRBV5-1 and TRBJ1-3; D is possibly TRBD1 (6 bases). CDR3: CASSWDITGNTIYF. The CDR3 region has the DNA TGCGCCAGCAGCTGGGACATCACCGGAAACACCATATATTTT.